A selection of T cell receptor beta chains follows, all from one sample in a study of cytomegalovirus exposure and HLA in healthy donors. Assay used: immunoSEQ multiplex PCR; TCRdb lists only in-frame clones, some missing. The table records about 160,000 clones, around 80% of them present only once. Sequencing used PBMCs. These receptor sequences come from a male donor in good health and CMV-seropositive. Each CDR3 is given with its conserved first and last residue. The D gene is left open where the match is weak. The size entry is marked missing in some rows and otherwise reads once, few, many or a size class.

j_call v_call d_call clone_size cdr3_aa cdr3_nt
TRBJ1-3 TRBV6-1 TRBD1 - CASSRGPGNTIYF TGTGCCAGCAGTAGGGGGCCTGGAAACACCATATATTTT
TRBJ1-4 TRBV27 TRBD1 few CASSFAAGGQKLFF TGTGCCAGCAGTTTTGCGGCAGGGGGACAAAAACTGTTTTTT
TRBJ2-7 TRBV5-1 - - CASSPVASQYEQYF TGCGCCAGCAGCCCGGTGGCTAGTCAGTACGAGCAGTACTTC
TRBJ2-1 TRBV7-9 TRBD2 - CASSLARLADNEQFF TGTGCCAGCAGCTTAGCGCGACTAGCGGACAATGAGCAGTTCTTC
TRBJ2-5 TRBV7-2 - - CASSVRAYEAQYF TGTGCCAGCAGCGTCAGGGCCTACGAGGCCCAGTACTTC
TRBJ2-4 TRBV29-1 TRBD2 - CSVEGGGNIQYF TGCAGCGTTGAAGGGGGGGGAAACATTCAGTACTTC
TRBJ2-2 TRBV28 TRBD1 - CASGGHGQGNTGELFF TGTGCCAGCGGAGGACACGGACAGGGGAACACCGGGGAGCTGTTTTTT
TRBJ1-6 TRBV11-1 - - CASSLEAVSSYNSPLHF TGTGCCAGCAGCTTAGAGGCGGTGAGCTCCTATAATTCACCCCTCCACTTT
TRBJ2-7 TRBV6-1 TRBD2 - CASSESLAGANYEQYF TGTGCCAGCAGTGAAAGTCTAGCGGGAGCAAACTACGAGCAGTACTTC
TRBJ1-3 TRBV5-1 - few CASSLSGVSGNTIYF TGCGCCAGCAGCCTCTCAGGGGTCTCTGGAAACACCATATATTTT
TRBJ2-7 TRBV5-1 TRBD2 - CASTGLASHEQYF TGCGCCAGCACGGGACTAGCGAGCCACGAGCAGTACTTC